The 26 T cell receptor beta chains listed next were all sequenced from one sample in a study of shared clonotypes between healthy human individuals. TCRdb's table, derived via immunoSEQ multiplex PCR, lists solely in-frame clones and lacks some. This table holds about 1 million clones, about 70% found once. The sample taken for sequencing was memory CD4+ T cells sorted from blood. Subset denoted: CD45RA-negative fraction. The receptors shown here come from a man aged 18 to 30 in good health.

V usage is TRBV7-9 and J usage is TRBJ2-5; TRBD2 matches 7 bases. CDR1 is SEHNR and CDR2 is FQNEAQ in the germline V gene (reference sequence). The CDR3 has 16 residues. J was trimmed by 8 bases and V by 5 bases; bases with no gene match: 17. CDR3 nucleotide sequence: TGTGCCAGCAGCCGCGGGAGCGCCAGGGTGGAGGCAACCCAGTACTTC. Translation: CASSRGSARVEATQYF.

CDR3 sequence: CALNPGLARQETQYF. The CDR3 coding sequence is TGTGCCTTGAACCCGGGACTAGCGAGGCAAGAGACCCAGTACTTC. The chain is built from TRBV30 and TRBJ2-5, with 10 bases matching TRBD2. CDR1 and CDR2 from the germline V gene are GTSNPN and SVGIG (reference sequence). This CDR3 comprises 15 residues. After removal of 7 bases from V and 2 bases from J, the junction contained 10 bases not matched to a gene.

This CDR3 is CASSYLSGGAQTQYF. Written as DNA, the CDR3 is TGTGCCAGCAGTTACCTTAGCGGGGGGGCCCAGACCCAGTACTTC. J is TRBJ2-5 and V is TRBV6-5, with 11 bases that match TRBD2. Trimming cost V 2 bases and J 6 bases; bases outside gene matches: 5. CDR3 length: 15 residues. Germline V gene data show CDR1 as MNHEY and CDR2 as SVGAGI.

This chain uses TRBV5-1 with TRBJ2-3, with 10 bases aligning to TRBD2. V lost 0 bases, J lost 4 bases, and 11 bases stayed unmatched. The CDR3 has 18 residues. The germline gives CDR1 SGHRS, CDR2 YFSETQ. CDR3 in DNA: TGCGCCAGCAGCTTGGTCGGGACTAGCGCCCGAAGGGCAGATACGCAGTATTTT. As protein: CASSLVGTSARRADTQYF.

The chain joins TRBV2 to TRBJ2-3, with TRBD2 as a possible D gene (7 bases). Germline CDR1 and CDR2: SNHLY and FYNNEI. Trimming cost V 5 bases and J 4 bases, with 10 bases left between them. This CDR3 has 13 residues. CDR3 protein: CASSRGGADTQYF. The CDR3 coding sequence is TGTGCCAGCAGTCGAGGGGGGGCAGATACGCAGTATTTT.

At least ten counts were recorded for this clone. This chain connects TRBV9 to TRBJ2-1; 7 bases are shared with TRBD1. Germline lookup yields CDR1 SGDLS and CDR2 YYNGEE. The J segment lost 4 bases and the V segment lost 0 bases, leaving 4 bases of the junction unmatched. There are 15 residues in the CDR3. The CDR3 reads CASSVAQGIYNEQFF. Here the CDR3 DNA reads TGTGCCAGCAGCGTAGCACAGGGGATATACAATGAGCAGTTCTTC.

V usage is TRBV7-3 and J usage is TRBJ1-3, with 9 bases lining up with TRBD1. Germline V CDR1 and CDR2: SGHTA, FQGTGA. The ends lost 2 bases at V and 4 bases at J; junction bases unmatched: 9. This CDR3 region has 17 residues. As DNA, the CDR3 is TGTGCCAGCAGCTTAGGCCCTACAGGGGGCGCAGGAAACACCATATATTTT. Its translation: CASSLGPTGGAGNTIYF.

Remarks on this clone: A much larger clone is a single base away; this may be a read error. The chain links TRBV7-8 to TRBJ2-3; no reliable D call. The CDR3 sequence is 11 residues long. CDR1 is SGHVS and CDR2 is FQNEAQ in the germline V gene. V was cut by 1 base and J by 5 bases, with 1 base left in between. The CDR3: CASSLVDTQYF. For the CDR3, the DNA is TGTGCCAGCAGCTTAGTAGATACGCAGTATTTT.

The CDR3, as DNA: TGTGCCAGCAGCTTAAGCCGACTAGGGGCAGATACGCAGTATTTT. It encodes CASSLSRLGADTQYF. This chain links TRBV7-9 with TRBJ2-3; a weak D match, TRBD2 (6 bases). The length of the CDR3 is 15 residues. CDR1 is SEHNR, CDR2 FQNEAQ, per germline (reference sequence). V was shortened by 2 bases and J by 4 bases, with 13 bases between the two germline ends.

This rearrangement joins TRBV6-5 to TRBJ1-2; 7 bases map to TRBD1. There are 13 residues in the CDR3. Germline V CDR1 and CDR2: MNHEY, SVGAGI. V lost 6 bases, J lost 5 bases, and 6 bases stayed unmatched. CDR3 sequence reads: CASRTGNKYGYTF. The CDR3 coding sequence is TGTGCCAGCAGGACAGGGAATAAGTATGGCTACACCTTC.

A remark on this clone: This likely stems from a read error, as it lies one base from a far larger clone. At the DNA level, this CDR3 is encoded by other sequences in the same sample as well. The chain has TRBV29-1 and TRBJ1-6; TRBD1 matches 7 bases. Germline trimming cut 4 bases from V and 7 bases from J; bases unmatched to any gene: 10. Germline lookup yields CDR1 SQVTM and CDR2 ANQGSEA. The CDR3 is 15 residues long. CDR3 loop: CSVALGQGDNSPLHF. CDR3 coding DNA: TGCAGCGTTGCCTTGGGGCAGGGGGACAATTCACCCCTCCACTTT.

The rearrangement links TRBV27 to TRBJ2-2; the match to TRBD1 covers 9 bases. Losses at the gene ends were 6 bases for V and 6 bases for J; bases not matched to a gene: 5. This CDR3 comprises 14 residues. Germline V gene lookup returns CDR1 MNHEY and CDR2 SMNVEV (reference sequence). In nucleotides, the CDR3 is TGTGCCAGCAGAGGGGACAGGGCGTCCGGGGAGCTGTTTTTT. Amino acids: CASRGDRASGELFF.

V gene TRBV5-1 combines with J gene TRBJ2-5, with 10 nucleotides matching TRBD1. CDR3 length equals 18 residues. With 5 bases clipped from V and 2 bases from J, the junction kept 15 bases outside the gene matches. Germline V gene data show CDR1 as SGHRS and CDR2 as YFSETQ. The CDR3 sequence is CASRRFSGTGVSQETQYF. In DNA form, the CDR3 reads TGCGCCAGCAGGCGTTTCAGCGGGACAGGGGTTTCACAAGAGACCCAGTACTTC.

The chain joins TRBV29-1 to TRBJ2-1, with TRBD2 as a possible D gene (6 bases). The V gene lost 1 base and the J gene lost 8 bases, with 18 bases spanning the gap. The CDR3 spans 15 residues. Germline CDR1 is SQVTM and CDR2 is ANQGSEA. CDR3 in amino acids: CSVEGSSGRADEQFF. As DNA, the CDR3 is TGCAGCGTTGAAGGGTCCAGCGGGCGAGCGGATGAGCAGTTCTTC.

This clone has a count of ten or more. The rearrangement uses TRBV5-6 and TRBJ1-2; 7 nucleotides align to TRBD1. With V trimmed by 4 bases and J by 4 bases, 13 bases remained unmatched. Germline V gene data show CDR1 as SGHDT and CDR2 as YYEEEE. The CDR3 loop spans 16 amino acids. The CDR3: CASSRKNRGAGYGYTF. CDR3 DNA: TGTGCCAGCAGCCGGAAAAACAGGGGCGCGGGCTATGGCTACACCTTC.

The genes are TRBV7-8 and TRBJ2-5, with D hard to call. CDR3 size: 12 residues. V lost 5 bases and J 5 bases, leaving 9 bases between the germline ends. CDR1 is SGHVS, CDR2 FQNEAQ, per germline. CDR3 region: CASSPPRETQYF. CDR3 bases: TGTGCCAGCAGCCCCCCCCGGGAGACCCAGTACTTC.

The gene calls are TRBV7-8 and TRBJ2-3; 16 bases match TRBD2. The CDR3 loop spans 16 amino acids. From germline, CDR1 is SGHVS and CDR2 FQNEAQ. With V trimmed by 4 bases and J by 3 bases, 1 base remained unmatched. CDR3 bases: TGTGCCAGCAGCTCGGGACTAGCGGGAGGGACAGATACGCAGTATTTT. It codes for CASSSGLAGGTDTQYF.

The V call is TRBV4-2, the J call TRBJ1-5, with D possibly TRBD1 on 6 matching bases. This CDR3 has 15 residues. V was shortened by 8 bases and J by 3 bases, with 17 bases between the two germline ends. Per the germline V gene, CDR1 is LGHNA and CDR2 is YNFKEQ. The CDR3 region is CASSTNRDSNQPQHF. The CDR3 DNA reads as TGTGCCAGCTCAACTAACAGGGACTCCAATCAGCCCCAGCATTTT.

The chain recombines TRBV4-2 with TRBJ2-3; 9 positions agree with TRBD1. The J segment lost 3 bases and the V segment lost 1 base, leaving 5 bases of the junction unmatched. The V gene's germline CDR1 is LGHNA and CDR2 YNFKEQ. The CDR3 contains 16 residues. The CDR3, as DNA: TGTGCCAGCAGCCAAGCTAGGACAGGGGCGACAGATACGCAGTATTTT. It specifies CASSQARTGATDTQYF.

This clone was seen once. The chain recombines TRBV2 with TRBJ1-6; D gene unclear. V shed 6 bases and J shed 11 bases, with 29 bases lying between them. CDR3 size: 18 residues. The V gene's germline CDR1 is SNHLY and CDR2 FYNNEI. The CDR3 reads CASSPSQFGYGTRTPLHF. CDR3 in DNA: TGTGCCAGCAGCCCTTCTCAGTTTGGGTACGGTACTCGGACACCCCTCCACTTT.

The chain joins TRBV7-9 to TRBJ1-1; unclear D gene. CDR1 SEHNR and CDR2 FQNEAQ come from the germline V gene (reference sequence). The CDR3 runs to 13 residues. Trimming took off 0 bases at V and 6 bases at J, with 8 bases between the two ends. CDR3 sequence (DNA): TGTGCCAGCAGCTTAGCCCACCTCGCTGAAGCTTTCTTT. Translating gives CASSLAHLAEAFF. The full variable domain, completed using reference TRBV7-9 and TRBJ1-1, is DTGVSQNPRHKITKRGQNVTFRCDPISEHNRLYWYRQTLGQGPEFLTYFQNEAQLEKSRLLSDRFSAERPKGSFSTLEIQRTEQGDSAMYLCASSLAHLAEAFFGQGTRLTVV.

The chain employs TRBV7-8 and TRBJ2-3; 9 nucleotides match TRBD2. The germline V gene encodes CDR1 SGHVS and CDR2 FQNEAQ. With V trimmed by 3 bases and J by 1 base, 2 bases remained unmatched. This CDR3 spans 15 amino acids. This chain's CDR3 is CASSLERGGTDTQYF. The CDR3 coding sequence is TGTGCCAGCAGCTTGGAGCGGGGGGGCACAGATACGCAGTATTTT.

The rearrangement joins TRBV27 to TRBJ1-6, with unresolved D. The CDR3 covers 15 residues. V lost 3 bases and J 2 bases, leaving 8 bases between the germline ends. Germline V gene sequence: CDR1 MNHEY, CDR2 SMNVEV (reference sequence). The CDR3 reads CASSFGVTYNSPLHF. The CDR3 region has the DNA TGTGCCAGCAGTTTCGGGGTAACCTATAATTCACCCCTCCACTTT.

This clone was observed a handful of times. V gene TRBV12-5 combines with J gene TRBJ1-5; 8 positions match TRBD1. Germline loops: CDR1 LGHNT, CDR2 FRNRAP. Trimming removed 6 bases from V and 6 bases from J; junction bases left unmatched: 10. The CDR3 extends over 15 amino acids. The CDR3 loop reads CASGPDRGWSQPQHF. The CDR3 region has the DNA TGTGCTAGTGGCCCAGACAGGGGATGGTCTCAGCCCCAGCATTTT.

The gene calls are TRBV5-1 and TRBJ1-1, with D tentatively TRBD1 (6 bases). The CDR3 has 15 amino acids. Germline loops: CDR1 SGHRS, CDR2 YFSETQ. The ends were cut back, 0 bases at V and 3 bases at J, with 12 bases in the middle. The CDR3 DNA reads TGCGCCAGCAGCTTGGGAGGGGGTGCGGACACTGAAGCTTTCTTT. Its translation: CASSLGGGADTEAFF.

The gene calls are TRBV12-5 and TRBJ2-2, with 9 bases lining up with TRBD2. V lost 5 bases and J lost 3; bases outside the gene matches: 10. This CDR3 spans 17 amino acids. CDR1 LGHNT and CDR2 FRNRAP come from the germline V gene. For the CDR3, the DNA is TGTGCTAGTGGTGGAGGGGCTCTAGCGGGATACACCGGGGAGCTGTTTTTT. Translating it yields CASGGGALAGYTGELFF.